This TCR beta chain came from a study of Ad26.COV2.S vaccination and SARS-CoV-2 variants. Study-level findings and limits: Overall T cell responses may have been underestimated by the analyses of TCR breadth and depth. There was reportedly substantial breadth in spike-specific CD8+ and CD4+ T cell responses after vaccination. Non-spike TCR breadth did not differ much between vaccine and placebo recipients.

This clone was seen just once. Its antigen remains unknown. The J segment lost 6 bases and the V segment lost 4 bases, leaving 10 bases of the junction unmatched. The length of the CDR3 is 15 residues. In germline, CDR1 is LNHDA, CDR2 SQIVND (reference sequence). Clones were read by immunoSEQ multiplex PCR, and TCRdb kept only the in-frame ones, dropping some. The data contain around 140,000 clones, about nine tenths of them seen just once; the ten biggest clones take up 5%. The clonotype originates from a human donor who had recovered from COVID-19. The chain uses TRBV19 and TRBJ2-7; 9 bases map to TRBD1. The starting material was peripheral blood, obtained after recovery from COVID-19. DNA for the CDR3: TGTGCCAGTAGTAGTCCCGACAGGGGGGTAAGCGAGCAGTACTTC. Protein: CASSSPDRGVSEQYF.